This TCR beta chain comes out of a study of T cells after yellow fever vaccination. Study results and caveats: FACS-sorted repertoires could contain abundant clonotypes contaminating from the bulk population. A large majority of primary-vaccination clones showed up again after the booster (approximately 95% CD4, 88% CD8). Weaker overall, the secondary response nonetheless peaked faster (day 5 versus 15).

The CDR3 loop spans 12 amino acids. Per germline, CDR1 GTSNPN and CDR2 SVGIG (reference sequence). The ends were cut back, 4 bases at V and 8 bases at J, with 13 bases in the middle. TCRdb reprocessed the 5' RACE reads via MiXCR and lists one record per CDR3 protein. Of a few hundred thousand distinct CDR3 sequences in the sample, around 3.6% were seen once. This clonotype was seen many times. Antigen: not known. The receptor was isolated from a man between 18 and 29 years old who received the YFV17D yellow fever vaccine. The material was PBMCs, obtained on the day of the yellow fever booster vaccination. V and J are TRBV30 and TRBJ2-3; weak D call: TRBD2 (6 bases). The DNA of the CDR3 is TGTGCCTGGACGAGGACTATCGCTACGCAGTATTTT. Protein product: CAWTRTIATQYF.